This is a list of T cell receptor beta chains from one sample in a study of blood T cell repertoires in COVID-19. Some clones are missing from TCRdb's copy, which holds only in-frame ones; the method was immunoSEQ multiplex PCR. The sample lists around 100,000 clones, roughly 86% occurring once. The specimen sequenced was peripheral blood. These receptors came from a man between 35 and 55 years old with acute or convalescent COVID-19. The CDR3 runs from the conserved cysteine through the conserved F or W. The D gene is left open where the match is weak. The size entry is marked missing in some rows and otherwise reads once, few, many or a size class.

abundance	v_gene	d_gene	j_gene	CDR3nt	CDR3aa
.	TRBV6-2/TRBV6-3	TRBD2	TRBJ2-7	TGTGCCAGCAGTTACCGCGGACTAGCGGGGGTTCACGAGCAGTACTTC	CASSYRGLAGVHEQYF
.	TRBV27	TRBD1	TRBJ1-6	TGTGCCAGCAGTAAATCCGGGACAGGGGGCATTGTAGGTAATTCACCCCTCCACTTT	CASSKSGTGGIVGNSPLHF
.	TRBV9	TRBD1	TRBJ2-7	TGTGCCAGCAGCCCGAGACAGGGGTACGAGCAGTACTTC	CASSPRQGYEQYF
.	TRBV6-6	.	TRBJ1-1	TGTGCCAGCAGCCACAGGGTCGGTGGATCGAACACTGAAGCTTTCTTT	CASSHRVGGSNTEAFF
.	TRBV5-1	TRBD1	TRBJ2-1	TGCGCCAGCAGCTTGGCCGCGACAGGGTATGCTGAGCAGTTCTTC	CASSLAATGYAEQFF
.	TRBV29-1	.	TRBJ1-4	TGCAGCGCAACAGTACGAAATGAAAAACTGTTTTTT	CSATVRNEKLFF
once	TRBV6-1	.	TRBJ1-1	TGTGCCAGCAGTGAACAGGGAGGGACTGAAGCTTTCTTT	CASSEQGGTEAFF
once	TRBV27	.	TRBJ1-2	TGTGCCAGCAGTTTTCAGGGTACGAACTATGGCTACACCTTC	CASSFQGTNYGYTF
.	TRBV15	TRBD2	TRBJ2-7	TGTGCCACCAGCGACCCCCTAGCGGGGGATTACGAGCAGTACTTC	CATSDPLAGDYEQYF
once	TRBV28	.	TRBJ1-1	TGTGCCAGCAGTTGGGCAGGGTCGAACACTGAAGCTTTCTTT	CASSWAGSNTEAFF
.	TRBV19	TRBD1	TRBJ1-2	TGTGCCAGTAGTCCAGGGGGCCTGACCTATGGCTACACCTTC	CASSPGGLTYGYTF
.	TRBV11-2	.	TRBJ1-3	TGTGCCAGCAGCTTACGGGGGAGCTCTGGAAACACCATATATTTT	CASSLRGSSGNTIYF
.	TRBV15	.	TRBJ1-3	TGTGCCACCAGCAGTGACAGGACAATCTCTGGAAACACCATATATTTT	CATSSDRTISGNTIYF
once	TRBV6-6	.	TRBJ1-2	TGTGCCAGCAGTTACGCGGGAGAGGTAGTACATGGCTACACCTTC	CASSYAGEVVHGYTF
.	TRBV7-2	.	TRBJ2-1	TGTGCCAGCAGCTTAGACCCGGGATCTGGCAATGAGCAGTTCTTC	CASSLDPGSGNEQFF
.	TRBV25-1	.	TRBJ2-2	TGTGCCAGCAGTGCCCACCGGGACTTCCACACCGGGGAGCTGTTTTTT	CASSAHRDFHTGELFF
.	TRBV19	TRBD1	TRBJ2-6	TGTGCCAGTAGACGAACAGGGGGCGCTGGGGCCAACGTCCTGACTTTC	CASRRTGGAGANVLTF
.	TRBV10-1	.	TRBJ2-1	TGCGCCAGCAGTGAGTCTAGCACGGCTACTTACAATGAGCAGTTCTTC	CASSESSTATYNEQFF
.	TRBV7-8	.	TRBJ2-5	TGTGCCAGCAGCTTTGGACAAATACAAGAGACCCAGTACTTC	CASSFGQIQETQYF
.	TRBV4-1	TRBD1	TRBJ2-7	TGCGCCAGCAGCCAAGATCACAGGGGGACAGGGCATTCCTACGAGCAGTACTTC	CASSQDHRGTGHSYEQYF
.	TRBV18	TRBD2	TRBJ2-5	TGTGCCAGCTCACCCTGGACTAGCGGGCAAGAGACCCAGTACTTC	CASSPWTSGQETQYF
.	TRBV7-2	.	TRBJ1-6	TGTGCCAGCAGCTTACCGAGACAGCGATATAATTCACCCCTCCACTTT	CASSLPRQRYNSPLHF
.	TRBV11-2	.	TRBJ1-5	TGTGCCAGCAGCGAGGAGGGATACAATCAGCCCCAGCATTTT	CASSEEGYNQPQHF
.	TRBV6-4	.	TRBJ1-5	TGTGCCAGCAGTCCACGACAGCAAGATAGCAATCAGCCCCAGCATTTT	CASSPRQQDSNQPQHF
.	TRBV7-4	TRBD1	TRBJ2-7	TGTGCCAGCAGCTCTTCGGGACAGGTGAGACACGAGCAGTACTTC	CASSSSGQVRHEQYF
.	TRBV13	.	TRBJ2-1	TGTGCCAGCAGCTTAGATATTCGGGTAGAATACAATGAGCAGTTCTTC	CASSLDIRVEYNEQFF
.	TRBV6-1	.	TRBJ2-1	TGTGCCAGCAGTGAAGGGGACTTACTTAATGAGCAGTTCTTC	CASSEGDLLNEQFF
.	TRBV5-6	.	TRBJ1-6	TGTGCCAGCAGCTTGTGGACAGCCTGGAGTTCACCCCTCCACTTT	CASSLWTAWSSPLHF
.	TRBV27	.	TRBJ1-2	TGTGCCAGCAGCCGTGGGACATCTGTCGGCTACACCTTC	CASSRGTSVGYTF
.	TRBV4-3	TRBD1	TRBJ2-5	TGCGCCAGCAGCCAATCGGACAGGGGGAAGGGAGCCCAGTACTTC	CASSQSDRGKGAQYF
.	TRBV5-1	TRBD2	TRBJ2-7	TGCGCCAGCAGCTACGGACTAGCGGGAGTTACTTACGAGCAGTACTTC	CASSYGLAGVTYEQYF
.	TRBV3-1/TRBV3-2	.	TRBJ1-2	TGTGCCAGCAGCCCCGGACAGCAATCCTACTATGGCTACACCTTC	CASSPGQQSYYGYTF
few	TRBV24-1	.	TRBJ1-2	TGTGCCACCAGTGATAACAGAAACTTCTATGGCTACACCTTC	CATSDNRNFYGYTF
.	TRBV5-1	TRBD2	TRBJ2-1	TGCGCCAGCCGCTCCTCAGGACTAGCGCGGTACAATGAGCAGTTCTTC	CASRSSGLARYNEQFF
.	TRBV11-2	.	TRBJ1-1	TGTGCCAGCAGCTTTGGTAACCTAGTCACTGAAGCTTTCTTT	CASSFGNLVTEAFF
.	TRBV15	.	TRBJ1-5	TGTGCCACCAGCGGTGACAGTATCAATCAGCCCCAGCATTTT	CATSGDSINQPQHF
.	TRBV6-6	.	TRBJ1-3	TGTGCCAGCAACCTCGGGGGGCAAATCTCTGGAAACACCATATATTTT	CASNLGGQISGNTIYF
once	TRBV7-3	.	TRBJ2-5	TGTGCCAGCAGCCCCAAGGGGGGGGAGACCCAGTACTTC	CASSPKGGETQYF
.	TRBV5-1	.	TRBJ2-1	TGCGCCAGCAGCTTGGCCAGGTACAATGAGCAGTTCTTC	CASSLARYNEQFF
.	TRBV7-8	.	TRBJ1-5	TGTGCCAGCAGCCCAGGATGGAGCAATCAGCCCCAGCATTTT	CASSPGWSNQPQHF
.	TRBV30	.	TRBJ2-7	TGTGCCTGCAAACCACTCTCCGAGCAGTACTTC	CACKPLSEQYF
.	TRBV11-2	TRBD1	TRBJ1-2	TGTGCCAGCAGCTTAGATCCTCGGGACAGGGAAAATGGCTACACCTTC	CASSLDPRDRENGYTF
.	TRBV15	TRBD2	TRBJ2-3	TGTGCCACCAGCAGAAAAAGCGGGAGTGGCACAGATACGCAGTATTTT	CATSRKSGSGTDTQYF
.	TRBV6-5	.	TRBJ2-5	TGTGCCAGCATCCAGACAGGATCAGAGACCCAGTACTTC	CASIQTGSETQYF
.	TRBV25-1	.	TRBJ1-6	TGTGCCAGCAGTCAGACATCCTATAATTCACCCCTCCACTTT	CASSQTSYNSPLHF
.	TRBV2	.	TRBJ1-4	TGTGCCAGCAGTGAAGACCCCGGCGTGCAGGCACCTAATGAAAAACTGTTTTTT	CASSEDPGVQAPNEKLFF
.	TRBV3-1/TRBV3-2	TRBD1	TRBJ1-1	TGTGCCAGCAGCTACACGGACAGGATGGCTGAAGCTTTCTTT	CASSYTDRMAEAFF
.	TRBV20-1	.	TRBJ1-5	TGCAGTGCTAGTATTCGCGGAGGGATAAAACAGCCCCAGCATTTT	CSASIRGGIKQPQHF
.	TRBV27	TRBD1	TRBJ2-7	TGTGCCAGCGCATACCGGACAGGCTACGAGCAGTACTTC	CASAYRTGYEQYF
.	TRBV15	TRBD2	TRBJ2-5	TGTGCCACCAGCAGAGATAGACGAAGAGCGGGGGGGATCGAGACCCAGTACTTC	CATSRDRRRAGGIETQYF
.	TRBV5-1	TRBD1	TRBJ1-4	TGCGCCAGCAGCCCCGGGACAGGGGAGGCTAATGAAAAACTGTTTTTT	CASSPGTGEANEKLFF
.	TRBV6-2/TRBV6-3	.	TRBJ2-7	TGTGCCAGCAGCAGACTAGTAAACTCCTACGAGCAGTACTTC	CASSRLVNSYEQYF
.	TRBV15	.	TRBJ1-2	TGTGCCACCAGCAGAGATGGGAGGGAAACAGATGGCTACACCTTC	CATSRDGRETDGYTF
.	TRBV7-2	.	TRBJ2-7	TGTGCCAGCAGCCTCACGAGCTCCTACGAGCAGTACTTC	CASSLTSSYEQYF
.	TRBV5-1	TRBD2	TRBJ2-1	TGCGCCAGCACTCCAGGCGTGACTAGCGGGAGCAGTGAGCAGTTCTTC	CASTPGVTSGSSEQFF
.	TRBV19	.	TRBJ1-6	TGTGCCAGTAGTATTGCTCGGACAGATAATTCACCCCTCCACTTT	CASSIARTDNSPLHF
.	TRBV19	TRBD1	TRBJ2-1	TGTGCCAGTAGTATAGGGCCGGGACAGGTGGATGAGCAGTTCTTC	CASSIGPGQVDEQFF
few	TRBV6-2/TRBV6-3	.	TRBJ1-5	TGTGCCAGCAGTTATCACAGGGCCGCGCCCCGCAATCAGCCCCAGCATTTT	CASSYHRAAPRNQPQHF